This entry lists 23 T cell receptor beta chains sequenced from one sample in a study of graft-versus-host responses after intestinal transplantation. Using immunoSEQ multiplex PCR, the repertoire was profiled, and TCRdb retains in-frame clones only, with some absent. This table holds 84,000 or so clones, roughly 80% found once. Antigens for these TCRs are unknown. The sequenced sample was unstimulated CD4+ T cells sorted from spleen or lymph node cells, obtained before intestinal transplant. The receptors stem from a human donor who received an intestinal transplant.

This sequence joins TRBV5-1 and TRBJ2-3; 8 bases agree with TRBD2. After removal of 4 bases from V and 2 bases from J, the junction contained 12 bases not matched to a gene. The CDR3 totals 17 residues. CDR1 and CDR2 from the germline V gene are SGHRS and YFSETQ. CDR3 DNA: TGCGCCAGCAGCCCCAAAAAGACTAGCGCTAACACAGATACGCAGTATTTT. Encoded protein: CASSPKKTSANTDTQYF.

This clone was picked up a small number of times. This chain connects TRBV14 to TRBJ2-3; D uncertain. With 1 base removed from V and 3 bases from J, the gap between germline ends came to 5 bases. The CDR3 is 13 residues long. Per germline, CDR1 SGHDN and CDR2 FVKESK. The CDR3 DNA reads as TGTGCCAGCAGCCAAGTCCGTACAGATACGCAGTATTTT. Amino acid sequence: CASSQVRTDTQYF.

The V and J genes are TRBV6-5 and TRBJ1-1, with TRBD1 identical over 10 bases. This CDR3 has 15 residues. Germline V gene data show CDR1 as MNHEY and CDR2 as SVGAGI. V was pared by 2 bases and J by 7 bases, with 7 bases of the junction left unmatched. The CDR3 nucleotides are TGTGCCAGCAGTTACGACAGGGGGCTATTTGGTGAAGCTTTCTTT. Protein product: CASSYDRGLFGEAFF.

The V gene is TRBV19, the J gene TRBJ1-1; 8 bases line up with TRBD1. This CDR3 region has 14 residues. CDR1 and CDR2 from the germline V gene are LNHDA and SQIVND (reference sequence). After removal of 4 bases from V and 10 bases from J, the junction contained 11 bases not matched to a gene. This CDR3 reads CASSNWTGKMIAFF. Here the CDR3 DNA reads TGTGCCAGTAGTAATTGGACAGGGAAAATGATAGCTTTCTTT.

The chain uses TRBV9 and TRBJ2-1, with D unresolved. Germline-derived CDR1 and CDR2 are SGDLS and YYNGEE. V gave up 1 base and J gave up 9 bases, with 17 bases separating them. The CDR3 runs to 15 residues. The CDR3 nucleotides read TGTGCCAGCAGCGTATCCCCCAGTGGAGCTTTTGAGCAGTTCTTC. It specifies CASSVSPSGAFEQFF.

For the CDR3, the DNA is TGTGCCAGCATCCAAAGTCGGGTGGGCACTGAAGCTTTCTTT. It is translated as CASIQSRVGTEAFF. This rearrangement joins TRBV7-2 to TRBJ1-1; D unclear. This CDR3 spans 14 amino acids. The V gene lost 7 bases and the J gene lost 4 bases, with 16 bases spanning the gap. CDR1 is SGHTA, CDR2 FQGNSA, per germline.

J is TRBJ2-7 and V is TRBV29-1; tentatively, D is TRBD2 (6 bases). CDR1 SQVTM and CDR2 ANQGSEA come from the germline V gene. Trimming left V 4 bases short and J 2 bases short, with 9 bases between. The CDR3 length is 12 residues. The CDR3 region has the DNA TGCAGCGTTGGTTGGGGGGCCTACGAGCAGTACTTC. It translates to CSVGWGAYEQYF.

The DNA of the CDR3 is TGTGCCAGCAGTGGGGGGGGGTCCCTCTCTGGAAACACCATATATTTT. Translating gives CASSGGGSLSGNTIYF. The V and J genes are TRBV2 and TRBJ1-3; a possible D gene is TRBD1 (5 bases). Trimming removed 4 bases at V and 0 bases at J, with 13 bases between. Germline lookup yields CDR1 SNHLY and CDR2 FYNNEI. The CDR3 loop spans 16 amino acids.

This clone has only a few counts. The chain's CDR3 is CASSLLGGKYEQYF. The CDR3 DNA reads TGTGCCAGCAGTCTCTTGGGGGGGAAATACGAGCAGTACTTC. The chain is built from TRBV28 and TRBJ2-7, with TRBD2 identical over 7 bases. Germline trimming cut 5 bases from V and 4 bases from J; bases unmatched to any gene: 8. The length of the CDR3 is 14 residues. Germline assignment: CDR1 MDHEN and CDR2 SYDVKM.

V is TRBV6-4 and J is TRBJ2-2; D unclear. This CDR3 has 14 amino acids. V lost 2 bases and J lost 4, with 8 bases in between. CDR1 and CDR2 (germline): MRHNA, SNTAGT. The CDR3 nucleotides read TGTGCCAGCAGTGACACACAAAGCACCGGGGAGCTGTTTTTT. It yields the protein CASSDTQSTGELFF.

This chain uses TRBV5-1 with TRBJ1-2, with TRBD1 identical over 10 bases. The CDR3 covers 15 residues. The V and J ends lost 5 bases and 6 bases, in that order; junction bases with no gene match: 10. Germline V gene sequence: CDR1 SGHRS, CDR2 YFSETQ. The CDR3 here is CASSSAGTGVNGYTF. CDR3 nucleotide sequence: TGCGCCAGCAGTTCAGCCGGGACAGGGGTTAATGGCTACACCTTC.

The chain couples TRBV7-9 to TRBJ2-2, with TRBD2 as a possible D gene (5 bases). CDR1 SEHNR and CDR2 FQNEAQ come from the germline V gene (reference sequence). V was cut by 6 bases and J by 0 bases, with 11 bases left in between. The CDR3 runs to 15 residues. The CDR3 loop is CASRPEGSNTGELFF. CDR3 nucleotide sequence: TGTGCCAGCAGACCCGAGGGATCGAACACCGGGGAGCTGTTTTTT.

The V call is TRBV19, the J call TRBJ2-7; 13 bases are a match to TRBD2. V was pared by 5 bases and J by 0 bases, with 4 bases of the junction left unmatched. The CDR3 totals 16 residues. Germline CDR1 is LNHDA and CDR2 is SQIVND (reference sequence). CDR3 nucleotides: TGTGCCAGTAGTTTGGGACTAGCGGGGCGCTCCTACGAGCAGTACTTC. Protein product: CASSLGLAGRSYEQYF.

V is TRBV7-9 and J is TRBJ1-6; D unresolved. The V gene's germline CDR1 is SEHNR and CDR2 FQNEAQ (reference sequence). The CDR3 extends over 17 amino acids. Trimming pared 4 bases from V and 0 bases from J, leaving 13 bases between. The CDR3 bases are TGTGCCAGCAGCTCCCGGTCCCTTAGCTCCTATAATTCACCCCTCCACTTT. The encoded protein is CASSSRSLSSYNSPLHF.

The chain couples TRBV6-5 to TRBJ2-5, with TRBD2 matching over 7 bases. Looked up from germline, CDR1 is MNHEY and CDR2 is SVGAGI. V lost 6 bases and J lost 2; bases outside the gene matches: 0. CDR3 size: 12 residues. The chain's CDR3 is CASSGGQETQYF. The CDR3 bases are TGTGCCAGCAGCGGGGGGCAAGAGACCCAGTACTTC.

This rearrangement joins TRBV11-2 to TRBJ2-2; 11 bases agree with TRBD2. Germline CDR1 reads SGHAT; CDR2 reads FQNNGV. The CDR3 is made up of 15 amino acids. After removal of 4 bases from V and 9 bases from J, the junction contained 7 bases not matched to a gene. The CDR3 loop reads CASSSVGTSGRELFF. The CDR3 DNA reads TGTGCCAGCAGCTCCGTCGGGACTAGCGGACGGGAGCTGTTTTTT.

Here the CDR3 DNA reads TGTGCCAGCAGTTTTGGGACACTCTACGAGCAGTACTTC. Its protein product is CASSFGTLYEQYF. This sequence joins TRBV28 and TRBJ2-7; D possibly corresponds to TRBD1 (6 bases). From germline, CDR1 is MDHEN and CDR2 SYDVKM. V shed 3 bases and J shed 3 bases, with 9 bases lying between them. The CDR3 runs 13 residues.

V is TRBV5-6 and J is TRBJ2-7; 12 nucleotides agree with TRBD1. Per the germline V gene, CDR1 is SGHDT and CDR2 is YYEEEE. This CDR3 is built from 16 residues. Losses at the gene ends were 0 bases for V and 5 bases for J; bases not matched to a gene: 6. Here the CDR3 DNA reads TGTGCCAGCAGCTTGGGCCCCGGGACAGGGGGCCACGAGCAGTACTTC. It specifies CASSLGPGTGGHEQYF. Combining the CDR3 with reference TRBV5-6 and TRBJ2-7 gives the whole variable domain DAGVTQSPTHLIKTRGQQVTLRCSPKSGHDTVSWYQQALGQGPQFIFQYYEEEERQRGNFPDRFSGHQFPNYSSELNVNALLLGDSALYLCASSLGPGTGGHEQYFGPGTRLTVT.

This sequence joins TRBV28 and TRBJ1-1, with D unclear. The V gene lost 3 bases and the J gene lost 4 bases, with 6 bases spanning the gap. Looked up from germline, CDR1 is MDHEN and CDR2 is SYDVKM. The CDR3 runs 12 residues. The DNA of the CDR3 is TGTGCCAGCAGTTTGCCGGGCACTGAAGCTTTCTTT. It specifies CASSLPGTEAFF. The full variable domain, completed using reference TRBV28 and TRBJ1-1, is DVKVTQSSRYLVKRTGEKVFLECVQDMDHENMFWYRQDPGLGLRLIYFSYDVKMKEKGDIPEGYSVSREKKERFSLILESASTNQTSMYLCASSLPGTEAFFGQGTRLTVV.

In its sample, this clone was seen a few times. CDR3 bases: TGTGCCAGCAGCCAGGACAGGACTGGCGAAAAACTGTTTTTT. As protein: CASSQDRTGEKLFF. The chain uses TRBV5-4 and TRBJ1-4, with TRBD1 matching over 7 bases. CDR3 length: 14 residues. The germline V gene has CDR1 SGHNT and CDR2 YYREEE (reference sequence). Trimming at V came to 4 bases and at J to 8 bases, leaving 8 bases not matched to a gene.

The chain uses TRBV9 and TRBJ2-3; D uncertain. Germline V gene lookup returns CDR1 SGDLS and CDR2 YYNGEE. Trimming stripped 1 base from V and 2 bases from J, with 8 bases between. This CDR3 comprises 14 residues. The CDR3 protein is CASSVNRFTDTQYF. The CDR3 nucleotides read TGTGCCAGCAGCGTAAACAGATTCACAGATACGCAGTATTTT.

The chain is built from TRBV5-6 and TRBJ1-2; 8 nucleotides align to TRBD1. Germline values: CDR1 SGHDT, CDR2 YYEEEE. The CDR3 has 18 amino acids. V shed 3 bases and J 0 bases; nucleotides not matched to a gene: 13. This chain's CDR3 is CASSSASRGQGSNYGYTF. In nucleotides, the CDR3 is TGTGCCAGCAGCTCCGCATCGAGAGGACAGGGATCTAACTATGGCTACACCTTC.

CDR3 coding DNA: TGTGCCAGCAGCAAAGGGGACTGCGCGCGGCCCCTCCACTTT. As protein: CASSKGDCARPLHF. The J gene is TRBJ1-6, the V gene TRBV21-1. TRBV21-1 is listed as a pseudogene. The CDR3 consists of 14 residues.